This is a list of T cell receptor beta chains from one sample in a study of HIV-infected patients and healthy controls. TCRdb redid the calling of the 5' RACE reads with MiXCR, one entry per CDR3 protein. The sample consists of some 25,000 distinct CDR3 sequences, more than 7.5% of them appearing once. The sample comprised blood. The source of these receptors is an adult in good health. The CDR3 runs from the conserved cysteine through the conserved F or W. Rows give clone size only sometimes, using once, few, many, or a class for an expanded clone.

J: TRBJ1-1; size: many; V: TRBV18; CDR3: CASSPLGHMNTEAFF
J: TRBJ2-1; size: many; V: TRBV6-2/TRBV6-3; CDR3: CASSFDREGLDNEQFF
J: TRBJ2-7; size: many; V: TRBV12-3/TRBV12-4; CDR3: CASSHGIGHEQYF
J: TRBJ2-3; size: many; V: TRBV7-6; CDR3: CASSLEASGGLRTSTDTQYF
J: TRBJ2-7; size: many; V: TRBV4-2; CDR3: CASSQEQGGLYEQYF
J: TRBJ1-1; size: many; V: TRBV30; CDR3: CAWTLGRASEAFF
J: TRBJ1-1; size: many; V: TRBV6-5; CDR3: CASSYSRTGGTEAFF
J: TRBJ2-2; size: many; V: TRBV19; CDR3: CASSMGPTGGELFF
J: TRBJ2-5; size: many; V: TRBV13; CDR3: CASSSLAKETQYF
J: TRBJ1-4; size: medium-sized; V: TRBV4-3; CDR3: CASSQGRGTNEKLFF
J: TRBJ2-2; size: many; V: TRBV6-5; CDR3: CASSSPGRTGELFF
J: TRBJ2-3; size: medium-sized; V: TRBV6-4; CDR3: CASSDTSGGADTQYF
J: TRBJ1-2; size: many; V: TRBV28; CDR3: CASSSTGDSFAHYGYTF
J: TRBJ2-1; size: -; V: TRBV11-1; CDR3: CASSFGSGLYNEQFF
J: TRBJ2-3; size: many; V: TRBV25-1; CDR3: CASSEYQGTDTQYF
J: TRBJ1-5; size: -; V: TRBV10-3; CDR3: CAIRTDLSGPQHF
J: TRBJ1-1; size: many; V: TRBV12-3/TRBV12-4; CDR3: CASSFKEKEAFF
J: TRBJ2-3; size: -; V: TRBV6-5; CDR3: CASSYSRAGVTDTQYF
J: TRBJ2-5; size: many; V: TRBV29-1; CDR3: CSVVWWLRETQYF
J: TRBJ1-5; size: many; V: TRBV20-1; CDR3: CSARKLEGGNQPQHF
J: TRBJ2-7; size: -; V: TRBV13; CDR3: CASSPRGREQYF
J: TRBJ2-3; size: many; V: TRBV11-2; CDR3: CASSLLRGSIDTQYF
J: TRBJ2-7; size: few; V: TRBV7-9; CDR3: CASRPGASYEQYF
J: TRBJ2-3; size: few; V: TRBV19; CDR3: CASSRVRETDTQYF
J: TRBJ2-2; size: many; V: TRBV3-1; CDR3: CASSQGPGYRPNTGELFF
J: TRBJ1-1; size: many; V: TRBV6-2/TRBV6-3; CDR3: CASSLFSRGTEAFF
J: TRBJ1-1; size: many; V: TRBV12-3/TRBV12-4; CDR3: CASSLSSNTEAFF
J: TRBJ1-2; size: many; V: TRBV7-9; CDR3: CASSHKYSYTF
J: TRBJ1-3; size: many; V: TRBV7-2; CDR3: CASSSVANTIYF
J: TRBJ2-5; size: many; V: TRBV5-1; CDR3: CASSPVLAGEETQYF
J: TRBJ1-1; size: many; V: TRBV11-2; CDR3: CASSSQLLEAFF
J: TRBJ2-7; size: medium-sized; V: TRBV25-1; CDR3: CASTPNPNRVTAYEQYF
J: TRBJ2-5; size: many; V: TRBV10-3; CDR3: CAIRKTSGGETQYF
J: TRBJ1-1; size: many; V: TRBV19; CDR3: CASSIVPGDTEAFF
J: TRBJ1-2; size: -; V: TRBV7-9; CDR3: CASSFDGGYTF
J: TRBJ2-2; size: -; V: TRBV30; CDR3: CAWRVDTGELFF
J: TRBJ1-5; size: medium-sized; V: TRBV30; CDR3: CAWSALGSQPQHF
J: TRBJ1-2; size: many; V: TRBV5-1; CDR3: CASTPSQGTGYGYTF
J: TRBJ2-2; size: medium-sized; V: TRBV7-9; CDR3: CASSPGGNTGELFF
J: TRBJ2-2; size: few; V: TRBV7-7; CDR3: CASSPWSANTGELFF
J: TRBJ2-3; size: few; V: TRBV6-5; CDR3: CASTRVAGGSADTQYF
J: TRBJ2-2; size: -; V: TRBV12-5; CDR3: CASGSTSGYTGELFF
J: TRBJ1-2; size: many; V: TRBV19; CDR3: CASSGRTGGNYGYTF
J: TRBJ2-5; size: -; V: TRBV7-2; CDR3: CASRPTQGKQETQYF
J: TRBJ2-3; size: many; V: TRBV6-5; CDR3: CASSRGTGLDTQYF
J: TRBJ2-1; size: many; V: TRBV11-1; CDR3: CASSFPSMGNPYNEQFF
J: TRBJ2-3; size: many; V: TRBV12-3/TRBV12-4; CDR3: CASWNSGGWGTDTQYF
J: TRBJ2-7; size: many; V: TRBV10-3; CDR3: CAISVNEDSSNYEQYF
J: TRBJ2-7; size: medium-sized; V: TRBV2; CDR3: CASTLDRSSYEQYF
J: TRBJ2-4; size: -; V: TRBV5-6; CDR3: CASSLAGGNIQYF